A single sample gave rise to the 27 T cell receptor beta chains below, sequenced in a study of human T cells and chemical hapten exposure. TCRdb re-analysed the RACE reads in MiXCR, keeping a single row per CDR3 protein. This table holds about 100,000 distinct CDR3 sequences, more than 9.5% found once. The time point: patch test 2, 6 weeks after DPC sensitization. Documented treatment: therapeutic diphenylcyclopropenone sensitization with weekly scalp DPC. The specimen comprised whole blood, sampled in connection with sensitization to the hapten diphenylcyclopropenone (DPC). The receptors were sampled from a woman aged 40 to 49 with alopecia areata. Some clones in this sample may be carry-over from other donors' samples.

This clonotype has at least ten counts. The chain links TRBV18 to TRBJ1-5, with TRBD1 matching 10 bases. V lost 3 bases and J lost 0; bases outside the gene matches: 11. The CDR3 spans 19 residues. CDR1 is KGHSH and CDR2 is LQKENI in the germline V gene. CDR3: CASSPQGQGTKHSNQPQHF. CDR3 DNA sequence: TGTGCCAGCTCACCCCAGGGACAGGGGACAAAGCATAGCAATCAGCCCCAGCATTTT.

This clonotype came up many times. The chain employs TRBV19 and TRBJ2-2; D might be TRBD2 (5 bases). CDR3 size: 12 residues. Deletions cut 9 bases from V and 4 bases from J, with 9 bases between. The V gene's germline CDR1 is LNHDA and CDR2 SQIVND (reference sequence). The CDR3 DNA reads TGTGCCAGCGAGGGATCCACCGGGGAGCTGTTTTTT. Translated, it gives CASEGSTGELFF.

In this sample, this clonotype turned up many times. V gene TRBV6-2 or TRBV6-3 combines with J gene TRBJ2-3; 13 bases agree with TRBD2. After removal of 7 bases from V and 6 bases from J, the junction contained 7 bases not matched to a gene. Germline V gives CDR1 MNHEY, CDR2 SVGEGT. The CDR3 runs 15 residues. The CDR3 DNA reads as TGTGCCAGCAAGCGGACTAGCGGGGGACAGGATACGCAGTATTTT. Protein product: CASKRTSGGQDTQYF.

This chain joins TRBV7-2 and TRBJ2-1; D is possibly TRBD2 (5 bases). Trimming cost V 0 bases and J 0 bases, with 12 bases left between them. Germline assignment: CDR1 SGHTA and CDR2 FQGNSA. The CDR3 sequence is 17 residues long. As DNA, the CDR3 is TGTGCCAGCAGCTTAGCGTTTAGCGCTAGCTCCTACAATGAGCAGTTCTTC. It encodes CASSLAFSASSYNEQFF.

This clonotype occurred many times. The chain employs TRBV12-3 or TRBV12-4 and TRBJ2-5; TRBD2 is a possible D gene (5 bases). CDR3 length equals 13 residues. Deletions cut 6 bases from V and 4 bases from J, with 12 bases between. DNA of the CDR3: TGTGCCAGCAGGAGGACGGGGAGAGAGACCCAGTACTTC. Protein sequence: CASRRTGRETQYF.

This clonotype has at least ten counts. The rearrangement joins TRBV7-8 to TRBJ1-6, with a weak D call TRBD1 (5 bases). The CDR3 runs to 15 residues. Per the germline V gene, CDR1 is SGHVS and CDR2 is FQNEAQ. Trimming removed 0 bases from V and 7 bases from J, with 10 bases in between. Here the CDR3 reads CASSLALTGNSPLHF. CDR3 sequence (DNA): TGTGCCAGCAGCTTAGCGTTAACAGGCAATTCACCCCTCCACTTT.

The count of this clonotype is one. The CDR3 DNA follows: TGTGCCAGCAGCACCCGCACAGGCTATCCACCCCCGAACACTGAAGCTTTCTTT. This gives the protein CASSTRTGYPPPNTEAFF. This sequence joins TRBV27 and TRBJ1-1; D might be TRBD1 (5 bases). The CDR3 sequence is 18 residues long. Trimming took 6 bases from V and 1 from J, leaving 24 bases between them. Germline CDR1 reads MNHEY; CDR2 reads SMNVEV (reference sequence).

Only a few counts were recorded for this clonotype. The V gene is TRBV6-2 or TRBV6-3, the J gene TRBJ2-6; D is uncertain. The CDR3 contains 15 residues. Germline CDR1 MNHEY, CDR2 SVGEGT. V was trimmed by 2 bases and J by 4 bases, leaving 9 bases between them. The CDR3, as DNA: TGTGCCAGCAGTTACGAGGCTCTGGGGGCCAACGTCCTGACTTTC. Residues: CASSYEALGANVLTF.

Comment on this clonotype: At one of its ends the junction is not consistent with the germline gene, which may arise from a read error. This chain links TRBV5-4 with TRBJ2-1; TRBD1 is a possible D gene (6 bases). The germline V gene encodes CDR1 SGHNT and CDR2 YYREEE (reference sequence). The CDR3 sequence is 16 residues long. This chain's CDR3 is CASSSRQALSCNEQFF. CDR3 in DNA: TGTGCCAGCAGCTCCCGACAGGCCCTCTCCTGCAATGAGCAGTTCTTC. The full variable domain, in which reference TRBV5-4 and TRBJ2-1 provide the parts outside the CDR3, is ETGVTQSPTHLIKTRGQQVTLRCSSQSGHNTVSWYQQALGQGPQFIFQYYREEENGRGNFPPRFSGLQFPNYSSELNVNALELDDSALYLCASSSRQALSCNEQFFGPGTRLTVL.

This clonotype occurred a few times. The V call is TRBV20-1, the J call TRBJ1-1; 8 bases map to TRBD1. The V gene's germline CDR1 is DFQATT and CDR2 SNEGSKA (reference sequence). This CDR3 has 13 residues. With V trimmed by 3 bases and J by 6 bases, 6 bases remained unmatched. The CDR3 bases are TGCAGTGCTAGCAGGGGGCGCGGCGCTGAAGCTTTCTTT. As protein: CSASRGRGAEAFF.

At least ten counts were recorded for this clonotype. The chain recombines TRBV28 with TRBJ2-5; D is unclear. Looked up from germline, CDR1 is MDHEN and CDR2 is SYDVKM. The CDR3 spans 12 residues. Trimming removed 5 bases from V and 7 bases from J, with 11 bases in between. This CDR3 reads CASSPGLRTQYF. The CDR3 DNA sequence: TGTGCCAGCAGTCCCGGATTGCGGACCCAGTACTTC.

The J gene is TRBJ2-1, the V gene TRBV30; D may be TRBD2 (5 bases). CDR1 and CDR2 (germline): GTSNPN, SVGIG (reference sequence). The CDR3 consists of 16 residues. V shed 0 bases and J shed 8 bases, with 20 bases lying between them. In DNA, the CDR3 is TGTGCCTGGAGTGTAGGACTTCCCAGCCATGTAGATGAGCAGTTCTTC. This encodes CAWSVGLPSHVDEQFF.

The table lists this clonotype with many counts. In nucleotides, the CDR3 is TGCGCCAGCAGCCAAGATCCGCGTAGGGGGGGCAATCAGCCCCAGCATTTT. Its protein product is CASSQDPRRGGNQPQHF. The rearrangement joins TRBV4-1 to TRBJ1-5; the D gene is possibly TRBD1 (6 bases). Looked up from germline, CDR1 is MGHRA and CDR2 is YSYEKL. The CDR3 consists of 17 residues. Trimming removed 0 bases from V and 2 bases from J, with 14 bases in between.

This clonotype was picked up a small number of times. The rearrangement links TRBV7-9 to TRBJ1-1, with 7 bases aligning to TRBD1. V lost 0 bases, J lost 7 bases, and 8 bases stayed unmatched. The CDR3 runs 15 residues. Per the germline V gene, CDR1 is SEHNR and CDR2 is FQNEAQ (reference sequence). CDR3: CASSLAHRGRGEAFF. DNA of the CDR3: TGTGCCAGCAGCTTAGCGCACAGGGGTCGGGGTGAAGCTTTCTTT.

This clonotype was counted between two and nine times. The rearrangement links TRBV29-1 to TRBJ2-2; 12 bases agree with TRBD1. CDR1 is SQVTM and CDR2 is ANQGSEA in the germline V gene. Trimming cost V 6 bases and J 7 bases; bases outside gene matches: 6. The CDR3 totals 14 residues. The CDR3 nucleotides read TGCAGCGTGGGACAGGGGGCGCGGGGCGGGGAGCTGTTTTTT. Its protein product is CSVGQGARGGELFF.

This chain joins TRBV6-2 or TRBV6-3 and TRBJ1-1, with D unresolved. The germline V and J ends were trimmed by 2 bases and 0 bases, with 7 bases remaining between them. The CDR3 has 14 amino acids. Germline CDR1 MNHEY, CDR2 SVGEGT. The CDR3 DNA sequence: TGTGCCAGCAGTTACACTGGACTGAACACTGAAGCTTTCTTT. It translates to CASSYTGLNTEAFF.

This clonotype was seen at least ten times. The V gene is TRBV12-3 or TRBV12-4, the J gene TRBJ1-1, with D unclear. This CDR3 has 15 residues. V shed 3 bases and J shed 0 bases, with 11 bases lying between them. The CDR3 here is CASSFNGQLNTEAFF. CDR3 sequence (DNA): TGTGCCAGCAGTTTTAACGGCCAGCTGAACACTGAAGCTTTCTTT.

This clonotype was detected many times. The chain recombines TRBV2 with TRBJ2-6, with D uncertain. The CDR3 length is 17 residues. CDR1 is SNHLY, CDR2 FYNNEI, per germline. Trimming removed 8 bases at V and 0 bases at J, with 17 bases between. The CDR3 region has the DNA TGTGCCAGCTGTCCCACGGGCCAGAGCTCTGGGGCCAACGTCCTGACTTTC. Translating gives CASCPTGQSSGANVLTF.

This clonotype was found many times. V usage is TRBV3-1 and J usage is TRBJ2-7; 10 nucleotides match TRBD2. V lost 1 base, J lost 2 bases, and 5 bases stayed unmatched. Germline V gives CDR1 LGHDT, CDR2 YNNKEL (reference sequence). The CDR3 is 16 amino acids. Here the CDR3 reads CASSQVPLAGAYEQYF. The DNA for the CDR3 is TGTGCCAGCAGCCAAGTTCCCCTAGCGGGAGCCTACGAGCAGTACTTC.

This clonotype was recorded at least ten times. CDR3 sequence: CSVLRTPGPQNIQYF. CDR3 bases: TGCAGCGTTCTCCGAACCCCGGGACCTCAAAACATTCAGTACTTC. V and J are TRBV29-1 and TRBJ2-4; D may match TRBD1 or TRBD2 (5 bases each). The CDR3 length is 15 residues. V dropped 5 bases and J dropped 5 bases, with 19 bases sitting between them. The germline V gene has CDR1 SQVTM and CDR2 ANQGSEA.

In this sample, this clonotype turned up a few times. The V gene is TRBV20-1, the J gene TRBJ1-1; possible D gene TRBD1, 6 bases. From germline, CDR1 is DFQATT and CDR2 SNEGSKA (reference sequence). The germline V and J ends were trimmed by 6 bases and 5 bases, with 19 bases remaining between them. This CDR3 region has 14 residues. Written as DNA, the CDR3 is TGCAGTGCCCCAGACAGGACCGCGAGAACTGAAGCTTTCTTT. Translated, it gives CSAPDRTARTEAFF.

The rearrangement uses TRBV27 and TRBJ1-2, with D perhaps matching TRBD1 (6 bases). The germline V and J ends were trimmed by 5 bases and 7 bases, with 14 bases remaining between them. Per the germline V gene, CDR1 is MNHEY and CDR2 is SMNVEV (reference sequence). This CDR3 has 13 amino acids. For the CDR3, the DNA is TGTGCCAGCAGTCTCGAGACAGGACGTGGCTACACCTTC. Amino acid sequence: CASSLETGRGYTF.

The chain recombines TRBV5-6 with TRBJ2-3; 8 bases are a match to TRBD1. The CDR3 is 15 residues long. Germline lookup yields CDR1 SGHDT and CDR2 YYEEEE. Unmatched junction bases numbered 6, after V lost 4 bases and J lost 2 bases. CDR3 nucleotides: TGTGCCAGCAGCAAGGGACAGGTATTCACAGATACGCAGTATTTT. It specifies CASSKGQVFTDTQYF.

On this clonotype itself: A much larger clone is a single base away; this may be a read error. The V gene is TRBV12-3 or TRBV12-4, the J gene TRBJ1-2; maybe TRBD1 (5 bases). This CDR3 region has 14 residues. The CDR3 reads CACRPGARDYGYTF. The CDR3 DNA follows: TGTGCCTGCAGGCCCGGGGCGCGGGACTATGGCTACACCTTC.

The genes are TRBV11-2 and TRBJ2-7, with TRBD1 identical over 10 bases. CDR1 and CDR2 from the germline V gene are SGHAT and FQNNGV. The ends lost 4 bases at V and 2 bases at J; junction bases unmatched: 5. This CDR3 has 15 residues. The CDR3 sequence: CASSSRGQGAYEQYF. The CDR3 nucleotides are TGTGCCAGCAGCTCCCGCGGACAGGGGGCCTACGAGCAGTACTTC.

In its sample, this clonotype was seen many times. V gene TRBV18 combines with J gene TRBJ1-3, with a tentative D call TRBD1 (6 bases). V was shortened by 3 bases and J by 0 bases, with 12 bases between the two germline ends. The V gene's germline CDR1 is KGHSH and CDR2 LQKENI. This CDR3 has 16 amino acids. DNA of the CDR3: TGTGCCAGCTCACCCCCAGGGGTCGGCTCTGGAAACACCATATATTTT. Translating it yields CASSPPGVGSGNTIYF.

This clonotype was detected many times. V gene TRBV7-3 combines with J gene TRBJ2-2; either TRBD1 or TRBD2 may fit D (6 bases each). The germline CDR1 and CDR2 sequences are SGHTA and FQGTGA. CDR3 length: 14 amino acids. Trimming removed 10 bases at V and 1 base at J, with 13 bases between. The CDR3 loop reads CATRGRENTGELFF. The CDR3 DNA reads TGTGCCACCCGGGGGCGGGAGAACACCGGGGAGCTGTTTTTT.